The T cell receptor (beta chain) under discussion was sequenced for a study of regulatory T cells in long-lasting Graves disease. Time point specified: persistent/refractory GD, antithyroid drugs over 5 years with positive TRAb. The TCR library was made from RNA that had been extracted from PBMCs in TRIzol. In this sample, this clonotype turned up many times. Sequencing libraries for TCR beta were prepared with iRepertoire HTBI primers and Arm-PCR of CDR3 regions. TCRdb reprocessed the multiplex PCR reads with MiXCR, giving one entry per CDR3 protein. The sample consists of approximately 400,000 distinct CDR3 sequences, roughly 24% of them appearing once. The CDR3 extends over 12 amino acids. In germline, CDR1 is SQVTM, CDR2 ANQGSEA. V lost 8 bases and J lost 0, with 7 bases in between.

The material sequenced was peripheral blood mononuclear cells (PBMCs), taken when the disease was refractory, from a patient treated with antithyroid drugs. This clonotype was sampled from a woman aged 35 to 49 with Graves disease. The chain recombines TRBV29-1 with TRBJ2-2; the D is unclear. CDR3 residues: CSTIANTGELFF. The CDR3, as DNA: TGCAGCACAATTGCGAACACCGGGGAGCTGTTTTTT.